The 9 T cell receptor beta chains in this list originate from one sample, sequenced in a study of T cell responses to AZD1222 COVID-19 vaccine. TCRdb's table, derived via immunoSEQ multiplex PCR, lists solely in-frame clones and lacks some. Found here are 120,000 to 150,000 clones, approximately 88% of them singletons; the top ten hold under 7%. The specimen was peripheral blood, collected 28 days after the second dose of the MenACWY control vaccine. These receptors were obtained from an adult who received the MenACWY meningococcal vaccine as a control.

This chain connects TRBV7-8 to TRBJ2-1, with D hard to call. Trimming cost V 5 bases and J 8 bases, with 16 bases left between them. Germline assignment: CDR1 SGHVS and CDR2 FQNEAQ. The CDR3 extends over 14 amino acids. The CDR3 DNA is TGTGCCAGCAGCCTGTACCCCACGGCGCATGAGCAGTTCTTC. It is translated as CASSLYPTAHEQFF.

The J gene is TRBJ2-1, the V gene TRBV7-2; 12 nucleotides agree with TRBD2. Germline trimming cut 4 bases from V and 8 bases from J; bases unmatched to any gene: 6. The CDR3 length is 15 residues. The germline V gene encodes CDR1 SGHTA and CDR2 FQGNSA. This CDR3 is CASSSSGGASYEQFF. In nucleotides, the CDR3 is TGTGCCAGCAGCTCTAGCGGGGGGGCCAGCTATGAGCAGTTCTTC.

The chain links TRBV6-5 to TRBJ2-7; 11 bases agree with TRBD1. Trimming at V came to 1 base and at J to 7 bases, leaving 6 bases not matched to a gene. The CDR3 length is 15 residues. Per germline, CDR1 MNHEY and CDR2 SVGAGI. CDR3 DNA: TGTGCCAGCAGTTACTTCCGGGACAGGGGGGTTGAGCAGTACTTC. It is translated as CASSYFRDRGVEQYF.

The rearrangement links TRBV27 to TRBJ1-2, with 10 positions matching TRBD1. The ends lost 6 bases at V and 8 bases at J; junction bases unmatched: 9. CDR3 length: 14 residues. The germline V gene encodes CDR1 MNHEY and CDR2 SMNVEV (reference sequence). CDR3 in amino acids: CASSPGTGVGGYTF. In nucleotides, the CDR3 is TGTGCCAGCAGCCCGGGGACAGGGGTAGGCGGCTACACCTTC.

The V call is TRBV24-1, the J call TRBJ2-6, with D perhaps TRBD1 (5 bases). The CDR3 has 14 amino acids. Between the trimmed V and J ends, which lost 4 bases and 2 bases, there was a span of 5 bases. Germline CDR1 reads KGHDR; CDR2 reads SFDVKD. The CDR3 is CATSDRAGANVLTF. CDR3 DNA: TGTGCCACCAGTGACAGGGCTGGGGCCAACGTCCTGACTTTC.

This clone has only a few counts. The genes are TRBV30 and TRBJ1-1; D is perhaps TRBD1 (6 bases). In germline, CDR1 is GTSNPN, CDR2 SVGIG (reference sequence). The CDR3 has 11 amino acids. Trimming removed 7 bases at V and 4 bases at J, with 10 bases between. In DNA, the CDR3 is TGTGCCTCCCAGGGGAGCACTGAAGCTTTCTTT. It specifies CASQGSTEAFF.

This clone was observed at least ten times. The V gene is TRBV12-3 or TRBV12-4, the J gene TRBJ2-7; D ambiguous. V was clipped by 3 bases and J by 2 bases, with 2 bases between them. This CDR3 has 11 residues. CDR3 protein: CASSFAYEQYF. The CDR3 DNA reads as TGTGCCAGCAGTTTTGCCTACGAGCAGTACTTC.

V is TRBV28 and J is TRBJ1-4, with TRBD1 as a possible D gene (6 bases). CDR3 length equals 14 residues. Trimming cost V 7 bases and J 6 bases, with 15 bases left between them. The germline V gene encodes CDR1 MDHEN and CDR2 SYDVKM. In DNA form, the CDR3 reads TGTGCCAGCAAAGGAGGGGGGCAGGATGAAAAACTGTTTTTT. Protein: CASKGGGQDEKLFF.

The rearrangement uses TRBV11-2 and TRBJ2-7, with a tentative D call TRBD1 (6 bases). Germline lookup yields CDR1 SGHAT and CDR2 FQNNGV. Trimming stripped 6 bases from V and 2 bases from J, with 14 bases between. CDR3 length equals 14 residues. CDR3 sequence: CASRSRDTTYEQYF. DNA of the CDR3: TGTGCCAGCAGATCCAGGGACACCACCTACGAGCAGTACTTC.